The present T cell receptor (beta chain) was sequenced within a study of T cells after yellow fever vaccination. Study-wide results and caveats: Boosting was followed by the reappearance of most primary-vaccination clones (just under 97% CD4, about 89% CD8).

A few counts support this clonotype. Its antigen remains unidentified. TCRdb fed the 5' RACE reads into MiXCR, producing one record per CDR3 protein. The data contain around 550,000 distinct CDR3 sequences, about 19% of them seen just once; the ten biggest clones take up 13% to 15%. After removal of 8 bases from V and 1 base from J, the junction contained 10 bases not matched to a gene. The CDR3 runs 14 residues. Germline CDR1 and CDR2: SQVTM and ANQGSEA. This TCR was sampled from a man younger than 40 who received the YFV17D yellow fever vaccine. Sequenced material: PBMCs, taken 15 days after the yellow fever booster vaccination. The chain links TRBV29-1 to TRBJ2-7; 8 bases line up with TRBD2. Here the CDR3 reads CSYWGAGGSYEQYF. The CDR3 DNA reads TGCAGCTACTGGGGGGCGGGAGGATCCTACGAGCAGTACTTC.